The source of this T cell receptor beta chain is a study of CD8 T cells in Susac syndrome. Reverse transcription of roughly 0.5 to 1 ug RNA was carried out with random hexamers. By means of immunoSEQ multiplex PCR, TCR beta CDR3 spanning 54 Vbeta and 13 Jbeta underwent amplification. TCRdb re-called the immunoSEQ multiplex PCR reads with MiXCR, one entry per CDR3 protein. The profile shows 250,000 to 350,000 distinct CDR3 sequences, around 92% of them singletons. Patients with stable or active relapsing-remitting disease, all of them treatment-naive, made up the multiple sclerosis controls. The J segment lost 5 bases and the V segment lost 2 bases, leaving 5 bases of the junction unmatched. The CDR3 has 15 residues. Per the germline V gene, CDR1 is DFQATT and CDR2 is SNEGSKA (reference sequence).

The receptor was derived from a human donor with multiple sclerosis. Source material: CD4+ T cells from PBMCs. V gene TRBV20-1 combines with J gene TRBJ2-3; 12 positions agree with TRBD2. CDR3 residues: CSARIVLAGGDTQYF. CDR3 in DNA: TGCAGTGCTAGAATCGTACTAGCGGGGGGAGATACGCAGTATTTT.